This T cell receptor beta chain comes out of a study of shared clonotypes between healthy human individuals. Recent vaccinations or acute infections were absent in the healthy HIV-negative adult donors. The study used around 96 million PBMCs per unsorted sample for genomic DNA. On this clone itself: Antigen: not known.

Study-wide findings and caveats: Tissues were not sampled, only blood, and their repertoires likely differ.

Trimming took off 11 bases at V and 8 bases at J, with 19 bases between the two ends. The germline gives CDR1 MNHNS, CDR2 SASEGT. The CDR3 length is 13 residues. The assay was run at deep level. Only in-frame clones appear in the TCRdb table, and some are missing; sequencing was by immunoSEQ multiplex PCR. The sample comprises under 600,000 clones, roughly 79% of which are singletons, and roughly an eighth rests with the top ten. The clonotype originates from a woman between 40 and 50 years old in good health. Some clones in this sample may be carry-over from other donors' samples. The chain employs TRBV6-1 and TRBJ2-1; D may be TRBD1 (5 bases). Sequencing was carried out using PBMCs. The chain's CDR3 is CALRGSGHDEQFF. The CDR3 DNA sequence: TGTGCCCTTAGGGGTTCTGGTCACGATGAGCAGTTCTTC.